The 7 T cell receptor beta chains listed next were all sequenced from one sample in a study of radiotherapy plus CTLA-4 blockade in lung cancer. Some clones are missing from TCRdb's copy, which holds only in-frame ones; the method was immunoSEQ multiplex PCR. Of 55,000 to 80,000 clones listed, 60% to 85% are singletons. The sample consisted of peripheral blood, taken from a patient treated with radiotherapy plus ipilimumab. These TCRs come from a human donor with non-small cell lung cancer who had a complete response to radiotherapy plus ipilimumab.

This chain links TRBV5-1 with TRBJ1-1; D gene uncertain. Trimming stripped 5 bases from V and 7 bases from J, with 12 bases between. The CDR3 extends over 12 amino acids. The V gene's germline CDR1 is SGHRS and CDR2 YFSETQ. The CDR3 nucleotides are TGCGCCAGCAGGCAAGAGATGGGTGAAGCTTTCTTT. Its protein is CASRQEMGEAFF.

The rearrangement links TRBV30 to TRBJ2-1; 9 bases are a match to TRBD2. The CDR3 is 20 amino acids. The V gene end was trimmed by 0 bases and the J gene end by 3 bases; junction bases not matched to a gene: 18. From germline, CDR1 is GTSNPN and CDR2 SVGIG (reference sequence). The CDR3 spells CAWSVGQPRLAARNYNEQFF. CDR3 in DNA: TGTGCCTGGAGTGTCGGTCAGCCGAGACTAGCGGCAAGAAACTACAATGAGCAGTTCTTC.

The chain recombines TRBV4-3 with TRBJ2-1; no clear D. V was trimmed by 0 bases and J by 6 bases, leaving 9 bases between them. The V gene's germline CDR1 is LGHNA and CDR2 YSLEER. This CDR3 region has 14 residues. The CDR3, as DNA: TGCGCCAGCAGCCAAGATGGCGTGGGCAATGAGCAGTTCTTC. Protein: CASSQDGVGNEQFF.

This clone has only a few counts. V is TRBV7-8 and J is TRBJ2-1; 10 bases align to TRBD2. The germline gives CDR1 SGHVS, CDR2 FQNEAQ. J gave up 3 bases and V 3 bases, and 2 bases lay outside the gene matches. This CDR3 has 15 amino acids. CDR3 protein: CASSFTSGDYNEQFF. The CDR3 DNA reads TGTGCCAGCAGCTTCACTAGCGGGGACTACAATGAGCAGTTCTTC.

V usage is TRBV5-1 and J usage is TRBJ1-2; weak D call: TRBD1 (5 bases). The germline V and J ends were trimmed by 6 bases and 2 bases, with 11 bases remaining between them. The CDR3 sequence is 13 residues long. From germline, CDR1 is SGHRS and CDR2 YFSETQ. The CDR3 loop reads CASTPGGNYGYTF. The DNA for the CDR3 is TGCGCCAGCACCCCCGGGGGGAACTATGGCTACACCTTC.

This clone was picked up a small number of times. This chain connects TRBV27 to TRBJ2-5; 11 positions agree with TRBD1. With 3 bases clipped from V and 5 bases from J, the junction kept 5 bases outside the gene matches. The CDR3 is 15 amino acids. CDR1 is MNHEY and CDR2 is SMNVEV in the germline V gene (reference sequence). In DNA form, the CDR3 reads TGTGCCAGCAGTTTGGACAGGGGGCGAGGGGAGACCCAGTACTTC. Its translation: CASSLDRGRGETQYF.

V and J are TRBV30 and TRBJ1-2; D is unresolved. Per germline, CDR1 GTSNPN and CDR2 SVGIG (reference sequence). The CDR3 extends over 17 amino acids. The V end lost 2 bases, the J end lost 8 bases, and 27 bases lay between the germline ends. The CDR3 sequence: CAWSRDRTSLISYGYTF. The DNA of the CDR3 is TGTGCCTGGAGTAGGGATCGCACGTCGTTAATCTCTTACGGCTACACCTTC.